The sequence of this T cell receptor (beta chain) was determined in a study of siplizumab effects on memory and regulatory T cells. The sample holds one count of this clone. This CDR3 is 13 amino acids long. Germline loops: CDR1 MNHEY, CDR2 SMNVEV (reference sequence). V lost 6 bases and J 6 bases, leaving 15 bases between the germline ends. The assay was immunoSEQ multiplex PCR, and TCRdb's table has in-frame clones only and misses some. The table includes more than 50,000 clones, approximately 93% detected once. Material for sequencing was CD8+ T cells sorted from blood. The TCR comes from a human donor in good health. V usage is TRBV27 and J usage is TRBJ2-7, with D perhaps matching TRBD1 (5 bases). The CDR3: CASRSELRGEQYF. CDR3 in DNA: TGTGCCAGCAGGTCAGAACTAAGGGGCGAGCAGTACTTC.